This section outlines one T cell receptor (beta chain) sequence together with its context. Its specificity is not known. The sample belongs to a study of shared clonotypes between healthy human individuals. The study's findings and limits: Generation probabilities of non-shared clonotypes were lower (relative to those shared by all four donors). The study generally estimated greater richness for naive than memory subsets. Rarefaction gave evidence that sorted-subset sequencing remained incomplete despite large depth.

The CDR3 runs 14 residues. The V gene's germline CDR1 is PRHDT and CDR2 FYEKMQ (reference sequence). V lost 1 base and J 2 bases, leaving 8 bases between the germline ends. Terminally differentiated effector memory CD45RA+ cells were excluded by CCR7 positive selection of CD45RO-negative cells. Data came from immunoSEQ multiplex PCR; TCRdb stores just in-frame clones and leaves some out. The repertoire holds about 2 million clones, with roughly 95% as singletons. V usage is TRBV13 and J usage is TRBJ2-5; D is perhaps TRBD1 (5 bases). Sequencing used naive CD8+ T cells sorted from blood. The TCR comes from a man between 18 and 29 years old in good health. CDR3 in DNA: TGTGCCAGCAGCTTAGCGACAGTTCAAGAGACCCAGTACTTC. Protein: CASSLATVQETQYF.